This TCR beta chain is from a study of T cell repertoires in cytomegalovirus infection. In the study overall: CMV epitopes, recently identified HLA-C-restricted and well-studied HLA-B-restricted, were used.

Findings and limits, study-wide: Cumulative public TCR beta family frequency identified CMV carriers with the relevant HLA. The ex vivo response showed dominance by HLA-C-restricted CMV-specific TCR beta clonotypes.

With respect to this clonotype: Antigen specificity is unknown.

In TCRdb, the reads were re-called with MiXCR into one record per CDR3 protein. The data show fewer than 650,000 distinct CDR3 sequences, almost 40% seen once. The germline V gene has CDR1 MDHEN and CDR2 SYDVKM. After removal of 3 bases from V and 7 bases from J, the junction contained 10 bases not matched to a gene. The CDR3 is 16 amino acids. The sequence was obtained from a human donor in good health (CMV status not recorded). Some clones in this sample may be carry-over from other donors' samples. The rearrangement uses TRBV28 and TRBJ1-5; 9 bases fit TRBD1. The sample in question was cultured PBMCs, obtained from culture after CMV antigen stimulation. The CDR3 DNA is TGTGCCAGCAGTTTCAGGTACAGGGGGCTCGAACAGCCCCAGCATTTT. Translation gives CASSFRYRGLEQPQHF.